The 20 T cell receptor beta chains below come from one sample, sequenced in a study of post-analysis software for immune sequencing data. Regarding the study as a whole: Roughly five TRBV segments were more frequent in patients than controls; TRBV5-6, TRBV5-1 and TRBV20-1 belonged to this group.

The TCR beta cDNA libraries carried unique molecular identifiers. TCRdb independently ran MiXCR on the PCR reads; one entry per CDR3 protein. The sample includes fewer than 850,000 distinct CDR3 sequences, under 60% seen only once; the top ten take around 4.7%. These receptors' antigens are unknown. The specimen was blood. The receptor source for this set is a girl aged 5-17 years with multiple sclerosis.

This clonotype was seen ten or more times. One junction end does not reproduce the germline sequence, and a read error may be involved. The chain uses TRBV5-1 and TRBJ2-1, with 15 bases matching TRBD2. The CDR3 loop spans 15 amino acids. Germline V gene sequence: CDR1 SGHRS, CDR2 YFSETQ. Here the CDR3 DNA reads TGTGCCAGCAGTTTAGGGACTAGCGGGAGGAATGAGCAGTTCTTC. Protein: CASSLGTSGRNEQFF.

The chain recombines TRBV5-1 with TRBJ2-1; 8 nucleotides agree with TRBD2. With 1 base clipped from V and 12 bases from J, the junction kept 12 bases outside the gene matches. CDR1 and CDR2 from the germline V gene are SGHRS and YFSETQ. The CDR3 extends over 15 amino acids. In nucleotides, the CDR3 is TGCGCCAGCAGCTTGCTGTGGTACGGGGGGGATGGGCAGTTCTTC. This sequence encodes CASSLLWYGGDGQFF.

CDR3 bases: TGTGCCAGCAGACGGGGTACCCAAGAGACCCAGTACTTC. It codes for CASRRGTQETQYF. V is TRBV12-3 or TRBV12-4 and J is TRBJ2-5; D perhaps matches TRBD2 (5 bases). The CDR3 covers 13 residues. With 6 bases removed from V and 1 base from J, the gap between germline ends came to 9 bases.

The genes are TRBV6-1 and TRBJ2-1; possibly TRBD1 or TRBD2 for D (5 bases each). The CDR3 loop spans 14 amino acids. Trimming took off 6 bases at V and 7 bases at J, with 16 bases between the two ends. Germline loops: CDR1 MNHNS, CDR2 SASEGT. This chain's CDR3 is CASRGRLEGNEQFF. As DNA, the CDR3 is TGTGCCAGCAGGGGCCGGCTAGAGGGGAATGAGCAGTTCTTC.

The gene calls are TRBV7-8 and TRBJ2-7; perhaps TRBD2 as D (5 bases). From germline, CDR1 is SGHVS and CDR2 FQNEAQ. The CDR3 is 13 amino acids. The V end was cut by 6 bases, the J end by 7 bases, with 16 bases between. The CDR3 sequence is CASSYFSGAEQYF. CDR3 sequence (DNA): TGTGCCAGCAGTTATTTCAGCGGTGCTGAGCAGTACTTC. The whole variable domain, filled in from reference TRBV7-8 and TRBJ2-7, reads GAGVSQSPRYKVAKRGQDVALRCDPISGHVSLFWYQQALGQGPEFLTYFQNEAQLDKSGLPSDRFFAERPEGSVSTLKIQRTQQEDSAVYLCASSYFSGAEQYFGPGTRLTVT.

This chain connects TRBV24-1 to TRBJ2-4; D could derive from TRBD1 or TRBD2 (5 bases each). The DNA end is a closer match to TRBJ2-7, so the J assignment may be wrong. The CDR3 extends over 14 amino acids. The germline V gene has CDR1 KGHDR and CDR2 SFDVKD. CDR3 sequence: CATSEKGRIYEQYF. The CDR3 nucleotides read TGTGCCACCAGTGAAAAGGGACGGATATACGAGCAGTACTTC.

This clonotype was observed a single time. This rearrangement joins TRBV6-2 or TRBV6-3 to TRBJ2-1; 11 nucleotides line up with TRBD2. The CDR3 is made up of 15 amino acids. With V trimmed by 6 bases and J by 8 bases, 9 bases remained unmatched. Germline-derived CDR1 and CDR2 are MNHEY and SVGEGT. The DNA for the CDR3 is TGTGCCAGCAGCCTACTAGCGGGAGTCCCGCATGAGCAGTTCTTC. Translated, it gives CASSLLAGVPHEQFF.

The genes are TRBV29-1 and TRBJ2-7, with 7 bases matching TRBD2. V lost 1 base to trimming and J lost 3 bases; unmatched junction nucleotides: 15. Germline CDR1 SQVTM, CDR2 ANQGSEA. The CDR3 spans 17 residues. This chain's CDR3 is CSVEVVGGSPTDYEQYF. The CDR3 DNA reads TGCAGCGTTGAAGTGGTTGGCGGGAGCCCTACGGACTACGAGCAGTACTTC.

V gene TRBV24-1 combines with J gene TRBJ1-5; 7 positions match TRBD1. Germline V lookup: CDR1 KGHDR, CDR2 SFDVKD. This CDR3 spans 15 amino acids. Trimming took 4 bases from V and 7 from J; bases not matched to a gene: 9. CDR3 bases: TGTGCCACCAGTGAGCCAGGGGGAAACGGCCAGCCCCAGCATTTT. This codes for CATSEPGGNGQPQHF.

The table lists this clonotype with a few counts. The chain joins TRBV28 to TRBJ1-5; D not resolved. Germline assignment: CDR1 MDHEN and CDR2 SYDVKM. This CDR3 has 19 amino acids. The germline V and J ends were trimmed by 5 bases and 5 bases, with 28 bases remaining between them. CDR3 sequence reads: CASSTLEGVGRNLHQPQHF. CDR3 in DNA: TGTGCCAGCAGTACGCTTGAAGGAGTGGGGAGAAACCTCCATCAGCCCCAGCATTTT.

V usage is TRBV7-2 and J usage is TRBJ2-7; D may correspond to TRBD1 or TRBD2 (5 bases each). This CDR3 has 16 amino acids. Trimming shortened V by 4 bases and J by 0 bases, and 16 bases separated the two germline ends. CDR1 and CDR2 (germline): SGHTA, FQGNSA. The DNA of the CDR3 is TGTGCCAGCAGCTCCTCCGGGACCAAGAGCTCCTACGAGCAGTACTTC. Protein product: CASSSSGTKSSYEQYF.

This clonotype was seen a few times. The CDR3: CASSLRASGSHEQFF. In DNA, the CDR3 is TGTGCCAGCAGCTTACGTGCTAGCGGGAGCCATGAGCAGTTCTTC. V is TRBV7-3 and J is TRBJ2-1; 10 bases fit TRBD2. J was trimmed by 8 bases and V by 2 bases; bases with no gene match: 6. There are 15 residues in the CDR3. The germline V gene encodes CDR1 SGHTA and CDR2 FQGTGA.

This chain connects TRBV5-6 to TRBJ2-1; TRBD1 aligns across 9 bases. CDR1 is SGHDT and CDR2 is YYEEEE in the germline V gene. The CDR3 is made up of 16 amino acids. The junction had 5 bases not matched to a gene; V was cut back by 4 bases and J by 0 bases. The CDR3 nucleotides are TGTGCCAGCAGCGCAGACAGGGGGTTCTCCTACAATGAGCAGTTCTTC. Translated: CASSADRGFSYNEQFF.

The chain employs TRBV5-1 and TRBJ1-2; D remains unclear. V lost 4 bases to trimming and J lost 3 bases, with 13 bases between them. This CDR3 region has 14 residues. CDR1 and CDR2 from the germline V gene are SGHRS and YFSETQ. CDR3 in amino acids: CASSPLAGDYGYTF. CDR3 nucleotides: TGCGCCAGCAGCCCCCTTGCAGGAGACTATGGCTACACCTTC. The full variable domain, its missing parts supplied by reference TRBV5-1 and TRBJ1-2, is KAGVTQTPRYLIKTRGQQVTLSCSPISGHRSVSWYQQTPGQGLQFLFEYFSETQRNKGNFPGRFSGRQFSNSRSEMNVSTLELGDSALYLCASSPLAGDYGYTFGSGTRLTVV.

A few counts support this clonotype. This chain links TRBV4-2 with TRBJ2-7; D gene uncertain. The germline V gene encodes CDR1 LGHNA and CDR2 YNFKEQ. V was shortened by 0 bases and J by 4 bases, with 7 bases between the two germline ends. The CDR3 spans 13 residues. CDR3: CASSQERRYEQYF. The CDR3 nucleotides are TGTGCCAGCAGCCAAGAGAGACGATACGAGCAGTACTTC.

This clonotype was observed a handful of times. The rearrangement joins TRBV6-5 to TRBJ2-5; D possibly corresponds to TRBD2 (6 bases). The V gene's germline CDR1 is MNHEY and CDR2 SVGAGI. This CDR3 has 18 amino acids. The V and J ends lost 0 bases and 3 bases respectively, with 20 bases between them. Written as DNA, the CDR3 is TGTGCCAGCAGTTACTCCTCCGGGGGAGGTCTCCCGAAAGAGACCCAGTACTTC. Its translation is CASSYSSGGGLPKETQYF.

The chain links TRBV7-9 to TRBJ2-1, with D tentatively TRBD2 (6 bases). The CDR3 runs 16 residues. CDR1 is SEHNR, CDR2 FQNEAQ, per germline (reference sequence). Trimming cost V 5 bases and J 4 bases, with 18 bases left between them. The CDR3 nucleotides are TGTGCCAGCAGCCCCAGAGGGACTGGAACTTACAATGAGCAGTTCTTC. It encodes CASSPRGTGTYNEQFF.

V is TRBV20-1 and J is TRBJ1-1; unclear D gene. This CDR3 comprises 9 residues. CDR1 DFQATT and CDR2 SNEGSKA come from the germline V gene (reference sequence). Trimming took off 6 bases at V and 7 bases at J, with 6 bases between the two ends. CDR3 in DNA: TGCAGTGCGAGCTATGAAGCTTTCTTT. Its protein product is CSASYEAFF.

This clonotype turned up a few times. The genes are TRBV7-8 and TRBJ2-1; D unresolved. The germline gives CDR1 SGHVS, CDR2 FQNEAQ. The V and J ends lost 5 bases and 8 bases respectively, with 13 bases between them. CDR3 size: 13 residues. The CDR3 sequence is CASSLGAGDEQFF. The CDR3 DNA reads TGTGCCAGCAGCCTCGGAGCTGGCGATGAGCAGTTCTTC.

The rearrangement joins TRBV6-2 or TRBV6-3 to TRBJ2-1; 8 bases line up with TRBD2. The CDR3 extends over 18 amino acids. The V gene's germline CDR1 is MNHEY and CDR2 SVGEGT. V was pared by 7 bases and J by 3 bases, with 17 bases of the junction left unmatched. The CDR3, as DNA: TGTGCCAGCACCCTTGGCAGCGGGAGAATCGGGGACTACAATGAGCAGTTCTTC. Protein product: CASTLGSGRIGDYNEQFF.